This TCR beta chain was retrieved from a study of blood T cells in healthy people across ages. PCR was performed a second time for roughly 6 to 12 cycles using a sample-barcoded 5' primer and a J-beta primer mix. TCRdb called the 5' RACE reads again in MiXCR, with one record for every CDR3 protein. The sample gives 750,000 to 950,000 distinct CDR3 sequences, 25% to 35% of which show up once; around 9.6% is in the top ten. This clonotype has a single count. With a much larger clone just one base away, this may be a read error. Trimming left V 3 bases short and J 13 bases short, with 22 bases between. The CDR3 contains 15 residues. These records were also assigned to another study, of T cells of mothers and their children. That work contributes: Researchers found no T cell clones that were persistent and microchimeric.

This rearrangement joins TRBV12-3 or TRBV12-4 to TRBJ2-1; maybe TRBD2 (5 bases). This receptor was obtained from a woman in her 40s in good health. Sequencing used blood. DNA of the CDR3: TGTGCCAGCAGTTTGAGCGGACCCGACCAAGAGACCCAGTTCTTC. Its protein product is CASSLSGPDQETQFF.